These T cell receptor beta chains were read from a single sample in a study of cytomegalovirus exposure and HLA in healthy donors. Using immunoSEQ multiplex PCR, the repertoire was profiled, and TCRdb retains in-frame clones only, with some absent. The data show roughly 240,000 clones, around 80% seen once. Sequenced sample: PBMCs. The receptors were sampled from a woman aged 35 to 49 in good health and CMV-seropositive. Both conserved end residues are part of each CDR3. The D gene is left open where the match is weak. Rows may omit the clone size; those that give it use once, few, many or a size class.

V	D	size	J	DNA	CDR3
TRBV5-6	NA	NA	TRBJ1-2	TGTGCCAGCAGCTCCGGGGTGGATGGCTACACCTTC	CASSSGVDGYTF
TRBV5-6	NA	once	TRBJ2-2	TGTGCCAGCAGCTTCCCAGTCGGGGAGCTGTTTTTT	CASSFPVGELFF
TRBV11-3	TRBD1	NA	TRBJ1-2	TGTGCCAGCAACCCGGGACAGGGTAGCGGCTACACCTTC	CASNPGQGSGYTF
TRBV7-3	NA	NA	TRBJ2-3	TGTGCCAGCAGCTTAGCCCCACAGGTCTCGATCACAGATACGCAGTATTTT	CASSLAPQVSITDTQYF
TRBV29-1	NA	NA	TRBJ2-1	TGCAGCATGAGGTACTACTCGAGCTCCTACAATGAGCAGTTCTTC	CSMRYYSSSYNEQFF
TRBV7-6	TRBD2	NA	TRBJ2-3	TGTGCCAGCAGCTTAGCGGGGCGGGGGGCCTCGGATACGCAGTATTTT	CASSLAGRGASDTQYF
TRBV10-2	NA	few	TRBJ1-3	TGCGCCAGCAGTAAGGGAGAACCGATCGGAAACACCATATATTTT	CASSKGEPIGNTIYF
TRBV11-2	TRBD2	NA	TRBJ2-5	TGTGCCAGCAGCCCCCTGGGCGGGGGGGGACAAGAGACCCAGTACTTC	CASSPLGGGGQETQYF
TRBV7-2	TRBD1	NA	TRBJ1-2	TGTGCCAGCAGCTTATTGGGACAGGGGTTAGGTGGCTACACCTTC	CASSLLGQGLGGYTF
TRBV30	NA	few	TRBJ1-2	TGTGCCTGGAGTGTTGGGGCGAATGGCTACACCTTC	CAWSVGANGYTF
TRBV13	TRBD2	NA	TRBJ2-1	TGTGCCACCCATAGCGGGAGCTCCTACAATGAGCAGTTCTTC	CATHSGSSYNEQFF
TRBV25-1	TRBD2	NA	TRBJ2-3	TGTGCCAGCAGTGAATATCTGGCTAGCGGGGATTTTCAGGATACGCAGTATTTT	CASSEYLASGDFQDTQYF
TRBV7-9	TRBD1	NA	TRBJ2-1	TGTGCCAGCAGCCCGGCCGGGACAGGGGGTCTCAATGAGCAGTTCTTC	CASSPAGTGGLNEQFF
TRBV29-1	TRBD1	NA	TRBJ2-7	TGCAGCGTTCCCAAGGGGGACAGGGTAACCGAGCAGTACTTC	CSVPKGDRVTEQYF
TRBV7-9	NA	few	TRBJ2-2	TGTTCCAGCAGCCGTACTAACACCGGGGAGCTGTTTTTT	CSSSRTNTGELFF
TRBV19	NA	NA	TRBJ1-3	TGTGCCAGTAGTGACAGACCTTACTCTGGAAACACCATATATTTT	CASSDRPYSGNTIYF
TRBV4-3	NA	NA	TRBJ1-6	TGCGCCAGCAGCCAAGGGCGGGGGGATAATTCACCCCTCCACTTT	CASSQGRGDNSPLHF
TRBV19	NA	NA	TRBJ1-4	TGTGCCAGTGCGGGACGGATTAATGAAAAACTGTTTTTT	CASAGRINEKLFF
TRBV7-2	TRBD1	NA	TRBJ1-1	TGTGCCAGCAGCTTATCGCCAATACAGGGGGGGGACACTGAAGCTTTCTTT	CASSLSPIQGGDTEAFF
TRBV7-2	NA	NA	TRBJ2-3	TGTGCCAGCAGCTTAGCGAAAGAGAGCGCAGATACGCAGTATTTT	CASSLAKESADTQYF
TRBV9	TRBD2	NA	TRBJ2-3	TGTGCCAGCAGCGTAGGCGGACTAGGGGAGGAGACGCAGTATTTT	CASSVGGLGEETQYF
TRBV28	TRBD1	NA	TRBJ1-5	TGTGCCAGCAGTCGATCCGGGACAGGGGAGAGACAGCCCCAGCATTTT	CASSRSGTGERQPQHF
TRBV11-3	NA	NA	TRBJ2-5	TGTGCCAGCAGCTTAGGAGGACTCCAAGAGACCCAGTACTTC	CASSLGGLQETQYF
TRBV12-5	NA	NA	TRBJ1-5	TGTGCTAGTGGTTTGGTCTACCCCGGGGGGGGCCGTCAGCCCCAGCATTTT	CASGLVYPGGGRQPQHF
TRBV23-1	TRBD1	NA	TRBJ2-7	TGCGCCAGCAGTCCATGGGACAGCTCCTACGAGCAGTACTTC	CASSPWDSSYEQYF
TRBV7-9	TRBD1	NA	TRBJ1-2	TGTGCCAGCAAAAGAGACAGGGAGGATGGCTACACCTTC	CASKRDREDGYTF
TRBV27	TRBD1	NA	TRBJ1-6	TGTGCCAGCAGTTTATGGGGGACAGTAACTACCTATAATTCACCCCTCCACTTT	CASSLWGTVTTYNSPLHF
TRBV4-2	TRBD1	NA	TRBJ2-7	TGTGCCAGCAGCCCCCTAGCTGGGACAGGGACCCACGAGCAGTACTTC	CASSPLAGTGTHEQYF
TRBV20-1	NA	NA	TRBJ2-5	TGCAGTGTTACAGTGAAAGAGACCCAGTACTTC	CSVTVKETQYF
TRBV6-1	TRBD2	few	TRBJ2-3	TGTGCCAGCAGTGAAGCGGTTAGCGGGGGCACAGATACGCAGTATTTT	CASSEAVSGGTDTQYF
TRBV2	NA	few	TRBJ1-2	TGTGCCAGTCTCGGTCCGGGGACTAGCGGCTACACCTTC	CASLGPGTSGYTF
TRBV25-1	NA	NA	TRBJ2-7	TGTGCCAGCAGTGAACTAGGTAGCTACGAGCAGTACTTC	CASSELGSYEQYF
TRBV18	TRBD1	NA	TRBJ1-2	TGTGCCAGCTCATCCACCGGGACAGGGGAGGGAAGCTACACCTTC	CASSSTGTGEGSYTF
TRBV10-3	TRBD2	NA	TRBJ2-2	TGTGCCATCAGTGATTTAGCGGGGTACACCGGGGAGCTGTTTTTT	CAISDLAGYTGELFF
TRBV11-3	NA	NA	TRBJ2-1	TGTGCCAGCAGCTTAGTCCCTAGCCGCAATGAGCAGTTCTTC	CASSLVPSRNEQFF
TRBV7-6	TRBD1	NA	TRBJ1-3	TGTGCCAGCAGCTTGGACAGGGGCTTCGGAGGAAACACCATATATTTT	CASSLDRGFGGNTIYF
TRBV5-4	NA	few	TRBJ1-2	TGTGCCAGCACCCGGCGGGGATATGGCTACACCTTC	CASTRRGYGYTF
TRBV19	NA	NA	TRBJ1-1	TGTGCCAGTAGTATAGAGTGGGGAGTAAACACTGAAGCTTTCTTT	CASSIEWGVNTEAFF
TRBV19	NA	NA	TRBJ2-5	TGTGCCAGTAGTGTGACAGGAGGACCCCAAGAGACCCAGTACTTC	CASSVTGGPQETQYF
TRBV6-5	TRBD1	few	TRBJ2-7	TGTGCCAGCAGTCCCCGCGGCGGACAGGGCTACGAGCAGTACTTC	CASSPRGGQGYEQYF
TRBV30	NA	few	TRBJ2-7	TGTGCCTGGGACAGGCACACTCCCCCCTACGAGCAGTACTTC	CAWDRHTPPYEQYF
TRBV7-6	TRBD1	few	TRBJ2-7	TGTGCCAGCGGGACAGGGGGTACCTACGAGCAGTACTTC	CASGTGGTYEQYF
TRBV5-4	TRBD2	NA	TRBJ2-7	TGTGCCAGCAGCTTGGTGGGCGGGAGTATCTACGAGCAGTACTTC	CASSLVGGSIYEQYF
TRBV18	NA	NA	TRBJ1-5	TGTGCCAGCTCACCCGGACAATGGGCAAATCAGCCCCAGCATTTT	CASSPGQWANQPQHF
TRBV30	NA	once	TRBJ1-1	TGTGCCTGGAGTCGGGGAGGGGGGACTGAAGCTTTCTTT	CAWSRGGGTEAFF
TRBV5-4	TRBD2	NA	TRBJ2-5	TGTGCCAGCAGCTTGAGAACTAGCGGGGCGGGGGAGACCCAGTACTTC	CASSLRTSGAGETQYF
TRBV5-8	TRBD2	NA	TRBJ2-3	TGTGCCAGCAGCCTCCTAGGACTAGCGGGAGACTCAGATACGCAGTATTTT	CASSLLGLAGDSDTQYF
TRBV29-1	NA	NA	TRBJ1-1	TGCAGCGTGAGAGCGGGGATTGGCACTGAAGCTTTCTTT	CSVRAGIGTEAFF
TRBV30	NA	NA	TRBJ1-1	TGTGCCTGGAGTGGAGAGGCGAACACTGAAGCTTTCTTT	CAWSGEANTEAFF
TRBV27	NA	NA	TRBJ1-2	TGTGCCAGCAGAGGGCGATTTCTCGGGGATTCTGGCTACACCTTC	CASRGRFLGDSGYTF
TRBV10-3	NA	NA	TRBJ2-7	TGTGCCATCAGTGACTCGGGGAAGGACTCCTACGAGCAGTACTTC	CAISDSGKDSYEQYF
TRBV9	NA	NA	TRBJ2-7	TGTGCCAGCAGCGTAGAGGGCCAGGGGTACTACGAGCAGTACTTC	CASSVEGQGYYEQYF
TRBV7-2	NA	few	TRBJ1-2	TGTGCCAGCCGGAGGGGCCGGAGTCACACCTTC	CASRRGRSHTF
TRBV6-1	NA	NA	TRBJ2-7	TGTGCCAGCAGTGAATACGAGCAGTACTTC	CASSEYEQYF